What follows are 22 T cell receptor beta chains derived from one specimen sequenced in a study of shared clonotypes between healthy human individuals. The repertoire was sequenced with immunoSEQ multiplex PCR; TCRdb's copy has only in-frame clones and lacks some. The repertoire includes roughly 2,500,000 clones, roughly 93% of them detected once, and approximately 0.35% sits in the top ten. Sequencing used naive CD4+ T cells from PBMCs. Subset noted: CD45RA+ positively selected. These receptors came from a man younger than 35 in good health. Some clones in this sample may be carry-over from other donors' samples.

Note on this clone: Other DNA sequences in this sample translate to the same CDR3. The rearrangement uses TRBV20-1 and TRBJ2-3; D gene unclear. This CDR3 comprises 10 residues. The V and J ends lost 6 bases and 6 bases respectively, with 7 bases between them. The germline CDR1 and CDR2 sequences are DFQATT and SNEGSKA (reference sequence). The CDR3 DNA reads TGCAGTGCAAGGGTCGATACGCAGTATTTT. It encodes CSARVDTQYF.

The chain combines TRBV30 with TRBJ1-4; no reliable D call. The CDR3 runs to 16 residues. The germline CDR1 and CDR2 sequences are GTSNPN and SVGIG (reference sequence). Trimming stripped 0 bases from V and 0 bases from J, with 11 bases between. The CDR3 DNA is TGTGCCTGGAGTGTACATTGGGCAGCAACTAATGAAAAACTGTTTTTT. Its translation is CAWSVHWAATNEKLFF.

V is TRBV7-6 and J is TRBJ2-2, with TRBD2 matching 10 bases. The junction had 8 bases not matched to a gene; V was cut back by 4 bases and J by 0 bases. Germline V gene data show CDR1 as SGHVS and CDR2 as FNYEAQ. This CDR3 has 18 amino acids. As DNA, the CDR3 is TGTGCCAGCAGCTGGCCGGGACTAGCGCTTTCGAACACCGGGGAGCTGTTTTTT. It yields the protein CASSWPGLALSNTGELFF.

As to this clone: The sample holds other DNA sequences that translate to the same CDR3. The genes are TRBV28 and TRBJ1-5, with D possibly being TRBD1 (6 bases). Trimming stripped 6 bases from V and 2 bases from J, with 11 bases between. CDR3 length: 14 residues. From germline, CDR1 is MDHEN and CDR2 SYDVKM. CDR3 sequence: CASSQGGGNQPQHF. DNA of the CDR3: TGTGCCAGCAGCCAAGGGGGGGGCAATCAGCCCCAGCATTTT.

V gene TRBV21-1 combines with J gene TRBJ2-7; the table's D gene call, TRBD2, was not cross checked with the DNA. TRBV21-1 is designated a pseudogene. The CDR3 runs to 15 residues. The CDR3: CASNPTGTNPYEQYF. The CDR3 DNA sequence: TGTGCCAGCAACCCTACCGGGACTAACCCCTACGAGCAGTACTTC.

V usage is TRBV7-9 and J usage is TRBJ2-7; maybe TRBD1 (6 bases). The germline gives CDR1 SEHNR, CDR2 FQNEAQ (reference sequence). The germline V and J ends were trimmed by 5 bases and 6 bases, with 20 bases remaining between them. This CDR3 contains 15 residues. The CDR3 region is CASSETGTPGSEQYF. The CDR3 DNA reads as TGTGCCAGCAGCGAAACCGGGACACCCGGTAGCGAGCAGTACTTC.

This clone was seen only a few times. The CDR3 protein is CASSGGETSRDYEQYF. The CDR3, as DNA: TGTGCCAGCAGCGGAGGTGAGACTAGCAGAGACTACGAGCAGTACTTC. The V call is TRBV7-3, the J call TRBJ2-7; 7 nucleotides agree with TRBD2. The CDR3 extends over 16 amino acids. V lost 5 bases to trimming and J lost 3 bases; unmatched junction nucleotides: 13. Germline V gene lookup returns CDR1 SGHTA and CDR2 FQGTGA.

With respect to this clone: The same CDR3 is also encoded by other DNA sequences in this sample. V is TRBV25-1 and J is TRBJ1-1; D might be TRBD1 (5 bases). Trimming removed 6 bases from V and 1 base from J, with 9 bases in between. The CDR3 is 13 residues long. Germline CDR1 is MGHDK and CDR2 is SYGVNS. The CDR3: CASSLTGNTEAFF. In DNA form, the CDR3 reads TGTGCCAGCAGCCTTACAGGGAACACTGAAGCTTTCTTT.

V usage is TRBV5-6 and J usage is TRBJ2-5; 9 nucleotides agree with TRBD2. The junction had 6 bases not matched to a gene; V was cut back by 1 base and J by 2 bases. CDR3 length equals 16 residues. Germline assignment: CDR1 SGHDT and CDR2 YYEEEE. The CDR3 nucleotides read TGTGCCAGCAGCTTGTCGACTAGCGGACTACAAGAGACCCAGTACTTC. Translating gives CASSLSTSGLQETQYF. The full variable domain, rest sourced from reference TRBV5-6 and TRBJ2-5, is DAGVTQSPTHLIKTRGQQVTLRCSPKSGHDTVSWYQQALGQGPQFIFQYYEEEERQRGNFPDRFSGHQFPNYSSELNVNALLLGDSALYLCASSLSTSGLQETQYFGPGTRLLVL.

V gene TRBV7-9 combines with J gene TRBJ2-7; TRBD1 is a possible D gene (6 bases). The CDR3 contains 14 residues. CDR1 is SEHNR, CDR2 FQNEAQ, per germline (reference sequence). The ends were cut back, 3 bases at V and 2 bases at J, with 11 bases in the middle. The CDR3 DNA follows: TGTGCCAGCAGCTTCCGGGACATCGCCTACGAGCAGTACTTC. Amino acids: CASSFRDIAYEQYF.

The sample holds one count of this clone. V gene TRBV28 combines with J gene TRBJ2-7; D not certain. Germline V gene lookup returns CDR1 MDHEN and CDR2 SYDVKM. The V and J ends lost 6 bases and 0 bases respectively, with 9 bases between them. CDR3 length: 13 residues. The chain's CDR3 is CASSITPSYEQYF. The CDR3 DNA reads TGTGCCAGCAGCATAACACCCTCCTACGAGCAGTACTTC. The whole variable domain, filled in from reference TRBV28 and TRBJ2-7, reads DVKVTQSSRYLVKRTGEKVFLECVQDMDHENMFWYRQDPGLGLRLIYFSYDVKMKEKGDIPEGYSVSREKKERFSLILESASTNQTSMYLCASSITPSYEQYFGPGTRLTVT.

This chain uses TRBV6-5 with TRBJ2-7; D ambiguous. The CDR3 totals 13 residues. CDR1 is MNHEY and CDR2 is SVGAGI in the germline V gene. V was shortened by 6 bases and J by 1 base, with 10 bases between the two germline ends. DNA of the CDR3: TGTGCCAGCAGCCTCGGACCTTCCTACGAGCAGTACTTC. Translating gives CASSLGPSYEQYF.

This sequence joins TRBV7-2 and TRBJ2-7; 11 bases line up with TRBD2. V gave up 5 bases and J gave up 4 bases; unmatched junction bases: 7. In germline, CDR1 is SGHTA, CDR2 FQGNSA. The CDR3 has 15 amino acids. The chain's CDR3 is CASSPAGTSGYEQYF. CDR3 bases: TGTGCCAGCAGCCCCGCCGGGACTAGCGGTTACGAGCAGTACTTC.

The chain carries TRBV5-6 and TRBJ2-7; either TRBD1 or TRBD2 may fit D (5 bases each). Trimming pared 3 bases from V and 2 bases from J, leaving 15 bases between. The CDR3 is 15 amino acids. Germline CDR1 reads SGHDT; CDR2 reads YYEEEE. In DNA form, the CDR3 reads TGTGCCAGCAGCTCGGCCCGGGACCGTACCTACGAGCAGTACTTC. Amino acid sequence: CASSSARDRTYEQYF.

This chain links TRBV7-2 with TRBJ2-7; D is unresolved. V lost 2 bases to trimming and J lost 3 bases, with 8 bases between them. The germline V gene encodes CDR1 SGHTA and CDR2 FQGNSA. This CDR3 region has 13 residues. CDR3 sequence: CASSLNGFYEQYF. CDR3 DNA sequence: TGTGCCAGCAGCTTAAACGGATTCTACGAGCAGTACTTC.

Of note for this clone: At the DNA level, this CDR3 is encoded by other sequences in the same sample as well. V gene TRBV5-4 combines with J gene TRBJ2-7; 10 bases map to TRBD2. CDR1 SGHNT and CDR2 YYREEE come from the germline V gene (reference sequence). The CDR3 consists of 15 residues. After removal of 1 base from V and 3 bases from J, the junction contained 4 bases not matched to a gene. CDR3 DNA sequence: TGTGCCAGCAGCTTGTCGCCTAGCGGGAGCTACGAGCAGTACTTC. Residues: CASSLSPSGSYEQYF.

This chain uses TRBV28 with TRBJ1-4, with 8 positions matching TRBD1. The CDR3 sequence is 16 residues long. Looked up from germline, CDR1 is MDHEN and CDR2 is SYDVKM. Trimming took 6 bases from V and 7 from J; bases not matched to a gene: 13. CDR3 amino acids: CASSQTGQGRREKLFF. The CDR3 nucleotides are TGTGCCAGCAGCCAGACCGGACAGGGACGGCGTGAAAAACTGTTTTTT. Variable domain in full (rest from reference TRBV28 and TRBJ1-4): DVKVTQSSRYLVKRTGEKVFLECVQDMDHENMFWYRQDPGLGLRLIYFSYDVKMKEKGDIPEGYSVSREKKERFSLILESASTNQTSMYLCASSQTGQGRREKLFFGSGTQLSVL.

The chain recombines TRBV7-2 with TRBJ2-3, with TRBD2 identical over 9 bases. Germline lookup yields CDR1 SGHTA and CDR2 FQGNSA. The CDR3 has 18 residues. With V trimmed by 1 base and J by 3 bases, 11 bases remained unmatched. In DNA form, the CDR3 reads TGTGCCAGCAGCTTAGAGTCTAGCGGGGCGGGTAGGACAGATACGCAGTATTTT. It specifies CASSLESSGAGRTDTQYF.

The table lists this clone with a few counts. The rearrangement uses TRBV2 and TRBJ2-2, with 10 bases aligning to TRBD2. The CDR3 is 15 residues long. Germline V gives CDR1 SNHLY, CDR2 FYNNEI. Unmatched junction bases numbered 5, after V lost 4 bases and J lost 6 bases. CDR3 bases: TGTGCCAGCAGTGGGAGCGGGAGGGCTGCCGGGGAGCTGTTTTTT. Translation: CASSGSGRAAGELFF.

This chain connects TRBV5-1 to TRBJ2-2; D possibly uses TRBD1 or TRBD2 (7 bases each). From germline, CDR1 is SGHRS and CDR2 YFSETQ. Trimming removed 3 bases from V and 4 bases from J, with 13 bases in between. The CDR3 contains 15 residues. CDR3 DNA sequence: TGCGCCAGCAGCTCCGCAGGGGGGGGCACCGGGGAGCTGTTTTTT. It codes for CASSSAGGGTGELFF. The variable domain in full, with the rest retrieved from reference TRBV5-1 and TRBJ2-2, is KAGVTQTPRYLIKTRGQQVTLSCSPISGHRSVSWYQQTPGQGLQFLFEYFSETQRNKGNFPGRFSGRQFSNSRSEMNVSTLELGDSALYLCASSSAGGGTGELFFGEGSRLTVL.

This clone is a singleton in its sample. The V and J genes are TRBV5-1 and TRBJ2-2, with unresolved D. This CDR3 spans 12 amino acids. Germline CDR1 SGHRS, CDR2 YFSETQ. V was cut by 4 bases and J by 6 bases, with 7 bases left in between. The CDR3: CASSPSSGELFF. CDR3 sequence (DNA): TGCGCCAGCAGCCCTAGTTCCGGGGAGCTGTTTTTT.

The chain recombines TRBV4-2 with TRBJ1-2; TRBD1 is a possible D gene (6 bases). This CDR3 spans 13 amino acids. Germline assignment: CDR1 LGHNA and CDR2 YNFKEQ. V was pared by 4 bases and J by 8 bases, with 14 bases between. CDR3 loop: CASSLRGTFGYTF. CDR3 coding DNA: TGTGCCAGCAGCCTAAGGGGGACATTCGGCTACACCTTC.